This TCR beta chain comes out of a study of regulatory T cells in long-lasting Graves disease. Study overall: Less than 3 months of antithyroid drugs had been taken by newly diagnosed Graves' patients.

The CDR3 runs 17 residues. V lost 4 bases to trimming and J lost 0 bases, with 17 bases between them. The germline gives CDR1 SGHDN, CDR2 FVKESK. Through Arm-PCR of CDR3 regions and iRepertoire HTBI primers, TCR beta libraries were built. TCRdb ran MiXCR on the multiplex PCR reads and lists one entry per CDR3 protein. The repertoire holds fewer than 650,000 distinct CDR3 sequences, with roughly a sixth as singletons. Time point described: newly diagnosed GD, antithyroid drugs for less than 3 months. PBMC RNA served as the TCR library source. This clonotype has only a few counts. These data were likewise used in another study, on T cells in Graves' hyperthyroidism and ophthalmopathy. This second study notes: Blood also showed most of the thyroid clonotypes that were expanded above 0.001.

Sequencing was performed on peripheral blood mononuclear cells (PBMCs), taken at new diagnosis, from a patient treated with antithyroid drugs. The TCR originated in a man younger than 35 with Graves disease. J is TRBJ2-3 and V is TRBV14, with D maybe TRBD2 (5 bases). CDR3 in DNA: TGTGCCAGCAGCCGGGGAGCAGCGGCCTCTAGCACAGATACGCAGTATTTT. Translation: CASSRGAAASSTDTQYF.